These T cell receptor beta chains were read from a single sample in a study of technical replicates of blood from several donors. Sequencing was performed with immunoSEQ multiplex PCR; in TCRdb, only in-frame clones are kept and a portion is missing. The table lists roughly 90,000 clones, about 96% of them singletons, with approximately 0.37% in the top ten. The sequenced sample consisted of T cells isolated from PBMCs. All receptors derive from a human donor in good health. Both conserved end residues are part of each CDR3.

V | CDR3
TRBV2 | CASNTQEEVNTEAFF
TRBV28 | CASSCPEYVCGYTF
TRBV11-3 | CASSPTGYSYEQYF
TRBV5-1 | CASSFWPESSGANVLTF
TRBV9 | CASSVSAGRAYEQYF
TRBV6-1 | CASRTGTSEIYEQYF
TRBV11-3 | CASSRGRATDTQYF
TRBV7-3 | CASQDPGQGYTGELFF
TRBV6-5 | CASRPSLRTTYEQYF
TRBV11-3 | CASSWDRVNIQYF
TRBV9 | CASSVKDRGNADTQYF
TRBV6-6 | CASSYSGSRDEKLFF
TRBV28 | CASSPGVHNEQFF
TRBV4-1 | CASSQPGQGFYEQYF
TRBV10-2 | CASSSTSGSSYEQYF
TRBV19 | CASSVAGRSYEQYF
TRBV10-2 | CARAYEQYF
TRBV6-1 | CASSENRASNQPQHF
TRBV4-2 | CASSDTLAPETQYF
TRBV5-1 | CASSPPGQLYEQYF
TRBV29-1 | CSVEVGTGGIEQYF
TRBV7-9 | CASINIGALGLISGNTIYF
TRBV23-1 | CARTGGQPQHF
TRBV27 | CASRWLVGPDTQYF
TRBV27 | CASSFSSSGNTIYF
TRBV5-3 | CARSPYTGGGRLYLEAFF
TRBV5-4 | CASSTGQESSYEQYF
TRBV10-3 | CAISERGPGNTIYF
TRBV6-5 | CASRPGTSGAYEQYF
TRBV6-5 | CASIAQGGNYGYTF
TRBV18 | CASSQVAGEKLFF
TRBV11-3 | CASSPYRGRNTGELFF
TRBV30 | CAWSRGSVQYF
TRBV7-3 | CASSLTVGLGNEQFF
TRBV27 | CASTIGTSPYNEQFF
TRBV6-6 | CASTPTSQGLYEQYF
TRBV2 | CASRGDRMYGYTF
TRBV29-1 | CSGIGTGEGETQYF
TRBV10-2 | CASRRGPLSGTQYF
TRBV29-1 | CSVDGSGNTIYF
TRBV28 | CASSLQGHNEQFF
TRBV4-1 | CASSQGTSGQDEQFF
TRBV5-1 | CASSLGTGGPSSYEQYF
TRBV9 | CASSVALSSYNEQFF
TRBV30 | CAWSVRRDQPQHF
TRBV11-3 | CASSSGLAGSNEQFF
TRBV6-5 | CASMGGFVREAFF
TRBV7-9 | CASSLDLFYSTDTQYF
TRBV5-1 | CASSLAVSGAYEQYF
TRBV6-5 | CASSHRLTSNEKLFF
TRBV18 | CASSPFAQGGTGELFF
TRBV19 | CASSIAWEGTGELFF
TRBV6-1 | CASSDLGGTRYIRGNEKLFF
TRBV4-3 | CASSQGFVSYNEQFF
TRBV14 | CASSKRQGLAGNTIYF
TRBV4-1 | CASSRQGREQFF
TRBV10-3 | CAITATDSGNTIYF
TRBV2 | CASSGRANRLNEKLFF
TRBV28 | CASSRTGITNEKLFF